This TCR beta chain was obtained from a study of CD8+CD57+ T cells in acquired aplastic anemia. The overall study: Sorted CD4+ and CD8+ cells gave a mean 3.2 ug DNA, range 0.2 to 27.4 ug.

The CDR3 loop spans 13 amino acids. Per germline, CDR1 SNHLY and CDR2 FYNNEI. The J segment lost 5 bases and the V segment lost 5 bases, leaving 4 bases of the junction unmatched. CD8+CD57+ cell expansion had been shown by flow cytometry in patients chosen for sequencing. Patients were untreated when blood was sampled. TCR beta VDJ and CDR3 profiling used genomic DNA as template. TCRdb itself ran the reads through MiXCR, one entry per CDR3 protein. The sample includes 150,000 to 200,000 distinct CDR3 sequences, about half of them seen just once. The table lists this clonotype with many counts. This TCR was recovered from a human donor with aplastic anemia. Sequenced sample: sorted CD4+, CD8+, or CD8+CD57+ T cells (not recorded which) from PBMCs. The chain couples TRBV2 to TRBJ2-7; TRBD2 matches at 9 bases. The CDR3 here is CASSLSGGDEQYF. In DNA, the CDR3 is TGTGCCAGCAGTCTTAGCGGGGGAGACGAGCAGTACTTC.